This T cell receptor beta chain derives from a study of cytomegalovirus exposure and HLA in healthy donors. Overall study results and limits: Some highly shared sequence variants likely arose as a pipeline artifact. The authors listed 180 or so TCR beta chains as cytomegalovirus-associated.

The sample holds a few counts of this clone. Its target is not known. CDR1 is SGHNT, CDR2 YYREEE, per germline (reference sequence). J was trimmed by 5 bases and V by 1 base; bases with no gene match: 4. This CDR3 spans 14 amino acids. The PCR ran on 60 Vbeta and 13 Jbeta primers. Produced via immunoSEQ multiplex PCR; TCRdb's table is partial and in-frame only. The data show about 99,000 clones, 79% seen once. This sequence joins TRBV5-4 and TRBJ2-5; 8 bases fit TRBD2. The sequenced material came from PBMCs. This receptor was taken from a male donor in good health and CMV-seropositive. The chain's CDR3 is CASSLSGGVETQYF. The CDR3 nucleotides read TGTGCCAGCAGCTTGTCGGGGGGGGTGGAGACCCAGTACTTC.